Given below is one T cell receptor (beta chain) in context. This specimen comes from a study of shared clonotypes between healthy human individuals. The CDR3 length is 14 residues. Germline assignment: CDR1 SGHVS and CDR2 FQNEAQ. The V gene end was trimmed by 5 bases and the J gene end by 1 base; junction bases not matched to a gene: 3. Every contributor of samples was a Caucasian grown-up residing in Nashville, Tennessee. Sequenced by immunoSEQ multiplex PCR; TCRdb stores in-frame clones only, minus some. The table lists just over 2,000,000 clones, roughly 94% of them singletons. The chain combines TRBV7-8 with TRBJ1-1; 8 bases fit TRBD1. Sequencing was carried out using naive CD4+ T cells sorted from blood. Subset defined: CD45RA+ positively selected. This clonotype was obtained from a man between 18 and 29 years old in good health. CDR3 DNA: TGTGCCAGCAGCCATGGACAGGGGAACACTGAAGCTTTCTTT. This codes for CASSHGQGNTEAFF.